One and the same sample provided the 15 T cell receptor beta chains below, sequenced in a study of regulatory dendritic cells for organ transplantation. These receptors have no known antigen. Sorted subsets were CFSE-labeled and cultured four to six days with allogeneic dendritic cells. This table comes from immunoSEQ multiplex PCR, and its TCRdb copy is limited to in-frame clones, with some not included. The sample has about 12,000 clones; about 60% are singletons. The sequenced sample consisted of naive CD8+ T cells from blood cultured with dendritic cells. The subset is: CD45RA+ naive T cells. All receptors come from a human donor in good health.

The rearrangement joins TRBV6-5 to TRBJ2-7; 9 bases line up with TRBD1. The CDR3 covers 14 residues. CDR1 MNHEY and CDR2 SVGAGI come from the germline V gene. V shed 4 bases, J shed 4 bases, and the junction held 5 bases outside the gene matches. CDR3 coding DNA: TGTGCCAGCAGTTTTGGACAGGGGACTTACGAGCAGTACTTC. Protein: CASSFGQGTYEQYF.

The J gene is TRBJ1-4, the V gene TRBV4-1, with a weak D call TRBD1 (5 bases). The CDR3 is 13 amino acids. V was pared by 7 bases and J by 4 bases, with 10 bases between. Germline values: CDR1 MGHRA, CDR2 YSYEKL. The CDR3 region is CASMGQNNEKLFF. In nucleotides, the CDR3 is TGCGCCAGCATGGGGCAGAATAATGAAAAACTGTTTTTT.

This clone has more than one count but fewer than ten. The chain couples TRBV27 to TRBJ2-7, with 7 bases that match TRBD1. Trimming took 4 bases from V and 4 from J; bases not matched to a gene: 7. CDR1 and CDR2 from the germline V gene are MNHEY and SMNVEV (reference sequence). The CDR3 extends over 14 amino acids. CDR3 residues: CASSSLTGQYEQYF. In DNA, the CDR3 is TGTGCCAGCAGTTCCCTGACAGGGCAATACGAGCAGTACTTC.

A few counts support this clone. The chain joins TRBV7-2 to TRBJ1-6, with 7 bases lining up with TRBD1. This CDR3 has 19 residues. V shed 1 base and J 7 bases; nucleotides not matched to a gene: 16. Germline V gives CDR1 SGHTA, CDR2 FQGNSA. CDR3 bases: TGTGCCAGCAGCTTAGATCCCTCGGGGAGGACAGGTTTCAATTCACCCCTCCACTTT. Translated, it gives CASSLDPSGRTGFNSPLHF. The full variable domain, its missing parts supplied by reference TRBV7-2 and TRBJ1-6, is GAGVSQSPSNKVTEKGKDVELRCDPISGHTALYWYRQSLGQGLEFLIYFQGNSAPDKSGLPSDRFSAERTGGSVSTLTIQRTQQEDSAVYLCASSLDPSGRTGFNSPLHFGNGTRLTVT.

This clone was counted a single time. CDR3 loop: CASSQAFGGWTGELFF. The CDR3 DNA reads as TGTGCCAGCAGCCAAGCGTTCGGAGGCTGGACCGGGGAGCTGTTTTTT. The chain couples TRBV4-2 to TRBJ2-2, with D possibly TRBD2 on 5 matching bases. V lost 1 base and J lost 5, with 14 bases in between. The CDR3 extends over 16 amino acids. CDR1 is LGHNA, CDR2 YNFKEQ, per germline.

V is TRBV4-2 and J is TRBJ2-7, with TRBD1 identical over 10 bases. This CDR3 contains 15 residues. V lost 1 base, J lost 2 bases, and 2 bases stayed unmatched. Germline V gives CDR1 LGHNA, CDR2 YNFKEQ. CDR3 protein: CASSQGTGGTYEQYF. CDR3 DNA: TGTGCCAGCAGCCAAGGGACAGGGGGGACCTACGAGCAGTACTTC.

The chain combines TRBV9 with TRBJ2-1; possibly TRBD2 for D (5 bases). Trimming left V 0 bases short and J 8 bases short, with 12 bases between. This CDR3 spans 14 amino acids. The germline CDR1 and CDR2 sequences are SGDLS and YYNGEE. CDR3 loop: CASSVAYRGYEQFF. The CDR3 nucleotides are TGTGCCAGCAGCGTAGCCTATCGAGGGTATGAGCAGTTCTTC.

The gene calls are TRBV29-1 and TRBJ2-7, with 10 bases aligning to TRBD1. Germline-derived CDR1 and CDR2 are SQVTM and ANQGSEA. V was pared by 4 bases and J by 1 base, with 10 bases of the junction left unmatched. This CDR3 comprises 16 residues. CDR3 amino acids: CSVAGQGLRYSYEQYF. The CDR3 region has the DNA TGCAGCGTTGCGGGACAGGGGCTTCGTTATTCCTACGAGCAGTACTTC.

The rearrangement uses TRBV7-9 and TRBJ2-3; 13 nucleotides match TRBD2. The CDR3 has 18 amino acids. Germline CDR1 SEHNR, CDR2 FQNEAQ (reference sequence). J lost 2 bases, V lost 4 bases, and 9 bases had no gene match. The CDR3 region has the DNA TGTGCCAGCAGCTCCCGCGGACTAGCGGGGGACTACACAGATACGCAGTATTTT. Its protein is CASSSRGLAGDYTDTQYF.

This chain links TRBV9 with TRBJ2-1; 11 bases agree with TRBD2. The CDR3 runs 16 residues. V was pared by 0 bases and J by 8 bases, with 7 bases of the junction left unmatched. Per germline, CDR1 SGDLS and CDR2 YYNGEE. This CDR3 is CASSVGVAGGPYEQFF. DNA of the CDR3: TGTGCCAGCAGCGTAGGAGTAGCGGGGGGGCCCTATGAGCAGTTCTTC.

Within the sample, this clone is medium-sized (0.01 to 0.1%). The genes are TRBV4-2 and TRBJ2-7, with 13 bases that match TRBD2. After removal of 1 base from V and 6 bases from J, the junction contained 0 bases not matched to a gene. Germline CDR1 is LGHNA and CDR2 is YNFKEQ. This CDR3 comprises 14 residues. CDR3 protein: CASSQGLAGGEQYF. The CDR3 nucleotides read TGTGCCAGCAGCCAAGGACTAGCGGGGGGCGAGCAGTACTTC.

This chain uses TRBV4-1 with TRBJ1-6, with TRBD1 as a possible D gene (5 bases). CDR3 length: 15 amino acids. Trimming shortened V by 0 bases and J by 10 bases, and 13 bases separated the two germline ends. The germline CDR1 and CDR2 sequences are MGHRA and YSYEKL. CDR3 in DNA: TGCGCCAGCAGCCAAGAAGGGGTAGGCCCGTCACCCCTCCACTTT. As protein: CASSQEGVGPSPLHF.

J is TRBJ2-2 and V is TRBV29-1, with TRBD1 as a possible D gene (6 bases). This CDR3 is built from 13 residues. V lost 8 bases and J 0 bases, leaving 10 bases between the germline ends. Germline CDR1 is SQVTM and CDR2 is ANQGSEA. The CDR3 DNA follows: TGCAGCTTCGGGACAACGAACACCGGGGAGCTGTTTTTT. This gives the protein CSFGTTNTGELFF.

The gene calls are TRBV2 and TRBJ2-5, with 9 positions matching TRBD2. J gave up 5 bases and V 3 bases, and 4 bases lay outside the gene matches. This CDR3 comprises 14 residues. Germline values: CDR1 SNHLY, CDR2 FYNNEI. CDR3 nucleotides: TGTGCCAGCAGTGACCTAGCGGGGAGTGAGACCCAGTACTTC. Amino acids: CASSDLAGSETQYF.

The chain is built from TRBV27 and TRBJ2-4, with D possibly being TRBD2 (6 bases). The V gene lost 3 bases and the J gene lost 6 bases, with 18 bases spanning the gap. The CDR3 has 16 amino acids. From germline, CDR1 is MNHEY and CDR2 SMNVEV (reference sequence). This chain's CDR3 is CASSFGVGGEGNIQYF. DNA for the CDR3: TGTGCCAGCAGTTTCGGCGTGGGGGGAGAGGGAAACATTCAGTACTTC.